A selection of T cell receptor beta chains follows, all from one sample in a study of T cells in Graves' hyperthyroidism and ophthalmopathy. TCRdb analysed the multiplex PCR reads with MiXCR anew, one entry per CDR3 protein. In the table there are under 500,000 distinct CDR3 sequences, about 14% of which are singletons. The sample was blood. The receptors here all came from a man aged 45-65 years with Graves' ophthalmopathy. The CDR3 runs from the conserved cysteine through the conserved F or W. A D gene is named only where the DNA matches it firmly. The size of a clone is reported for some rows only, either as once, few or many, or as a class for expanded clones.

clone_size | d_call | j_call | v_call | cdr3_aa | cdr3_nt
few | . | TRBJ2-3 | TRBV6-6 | CASSYSPGLDTDTQYF | TGTGCCAGCAGTTACTCGCCAGGGTTAGACACAGATACGCAGTATTTT
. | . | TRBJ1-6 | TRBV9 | CASSGSDGQNSPLHF | TGTGCCAGCAGCGGATCGGACGGACAAAATTCACCCCTCCACTTT
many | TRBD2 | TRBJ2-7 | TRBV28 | CASSPTGRISYEQYF | TGTGCCAGCAGTCCCACCGGGAGGATCTCCTACGAGCAGTACTTC
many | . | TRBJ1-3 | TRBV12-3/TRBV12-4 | CASSLVSGSSGNTIYF | TGTGCCAGCAGTCTGGTTTCGGGGAGCTCTGGAAACACCATATATTTT
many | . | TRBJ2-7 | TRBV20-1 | CSAREGSSPREEQYF | TGCAGTGCTAGGGAGGGCAGCTCCCCTCGGGAAGAGCAGTACTTC
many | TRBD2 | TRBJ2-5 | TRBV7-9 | CASSKPRFGTSGPETQYF | TGTGCCAGCAGCAAACCCCGATTCGGGACTAGCGGACCAGAGACCCAGTACTTC
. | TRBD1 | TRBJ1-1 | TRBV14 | CASSRLGTVNTEAFF | TGTGCCAGTTCCCGTCTGGGGACAGTGAACACTGAAGCTTTCTTT
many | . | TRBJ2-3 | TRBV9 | CASSVDPAGPYTQYF | TGTGCCAGCAGCGTAGACCCGGCGGGGCCTTATACGCAGTATTTT
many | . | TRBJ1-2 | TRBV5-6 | CASSLGQVVFGYTF | TGTGCCAGCAGCTTGGGACAGGTGGTCTTTGGCTACACCTTC
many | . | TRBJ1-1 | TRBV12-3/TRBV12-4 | CASSYGTSEAFF | TGTGCCAGCTCTTACGGGACGAGTGAAGCTTTCTTT
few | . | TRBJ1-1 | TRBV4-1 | CASSQSFSGYNTEAFF | TGCGCCAGCAGCCAATCTTTTTCAGGGTACAACACTGAAGCTTTCTTT
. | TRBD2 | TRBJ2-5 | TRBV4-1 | CASSQIGLAGGQETQYF | TGCGCCAGCAGCCAAATCGGGCTAGCGGGGGGACAAGAGACCCAGTACTTC
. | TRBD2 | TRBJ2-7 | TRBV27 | CASSGLAGGRLEQYF | TGTGCCAGCTCGGGACTAGCGGGAGGGAGGCTCGAGCAGTACTTC
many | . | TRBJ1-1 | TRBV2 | CASTRSANTEAFF | TGTGCCAGCACCAGGTCGGCGAACACTGAAGCTTTCTTT
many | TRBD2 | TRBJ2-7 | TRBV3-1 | CASSQDLGTTSYEQYF | TGTGCCAGCAGCCAAGATTTGGGGACTACCTCCTACGAGCAGTACTTC
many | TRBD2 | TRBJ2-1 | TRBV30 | CAWIVLAGNEQFF | TGTGCCTGGATTGTACTAGCGGGGAATGAGCAGTTCTTC
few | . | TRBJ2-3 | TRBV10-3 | CAISDRESDTQYF | TGTGCCATCAGTGACCGGGAGTCAGATACGCAGTATTTT
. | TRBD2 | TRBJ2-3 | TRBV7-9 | CASSWEGDTQYF | TGTGCCAGCAGCTGGGAGGGGGATACGCAGTATTTT
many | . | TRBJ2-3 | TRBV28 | CASSSRVGGQYF | TGTGCCAGCAGTTCAAGGGTTGGCGGGCAGTATTTT
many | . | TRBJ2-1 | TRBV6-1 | CATLSPGLNEQFF | TGTGCCACCCTCTCCCCGGGGTTGAATGAGCAGTTCTTC
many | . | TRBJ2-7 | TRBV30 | CAWTSGNSYEQYF | TGTGCCTGGACCTCAGGGAATTCCTACGAGCAGTACTTC
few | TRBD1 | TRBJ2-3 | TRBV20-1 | CSARGQGVNTDTQYF | TGCAGTGCTAGGGGCCAGGGGGTGAACACAGATACGCAGTATTTT
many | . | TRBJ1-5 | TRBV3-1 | CASSQGTGGQPQHF | TGTGCCAGCAGCCAAGGTACAGGAGGTCAGCCCCAGCATTTT
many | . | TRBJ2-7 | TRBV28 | CASSPTAGTPTYEQYF | TGTGCCAGCAGCCCAACCGCCGGAACCCCTACCTACGAGCAGTACTTC
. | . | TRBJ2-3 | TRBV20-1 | CSARDPRVASTDTQYF | TGCAGTGCTAGAGATCCCAGGGTCGCGAGCACAGATACGCAGTATTTT
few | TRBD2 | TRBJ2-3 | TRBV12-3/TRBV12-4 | CASSLTLAGSTDTQYF | TGTGCCAGCAGTTTAACCCTAGCGGGAAGCACAGATACGCAGTATTTT
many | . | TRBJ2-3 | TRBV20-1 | CSARDNWGGTDTQYF | TGCAGTGCTAGAGATAATTGGGGGGGCACAGATACGCAGTATTTT
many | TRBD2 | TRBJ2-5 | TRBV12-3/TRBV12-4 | CASSFGLAGTETQYF | TGTGCCAGCAGTTTCGGACTAGCGGGTACAGAGACCCAGTACTTC
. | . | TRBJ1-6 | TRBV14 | CASSSRTNSPLHF | TGTGCCAGCAGCTCGCGGACCAATTCACCCCTCCACTTT
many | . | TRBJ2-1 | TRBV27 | CASSLISGAYNEQFF | TGTGCCAGCAGTTTAATTTCGGGTGCCTACAATGAGCAGTTCTTC
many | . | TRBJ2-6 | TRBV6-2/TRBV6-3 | CASSYSSGANVLTF | TGTGCCAGCAGTTACTCCTCTGGGGCCAACGTCCTGACTTTC
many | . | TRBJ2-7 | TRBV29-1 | CSVGLPTGGEQYF | TGCAGCGTTGGGCTCCCCACGGGCGGCGAGCAGTACTTC
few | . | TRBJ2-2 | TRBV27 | CASSPEGRPHGNTGELFF | TGTGCCAGCAGCCCCGAGGGACGCCCACACGGCAACACCGGGGAGCTGTTTTTT